This TCR beta chain was obtained from a study of blood T cells in healthy people across ages. Study-wide points: Observed TCR beta diversity per million T cells went down as age went up. This fall followed a roughly linear course with age. Long-lived donors carried more naive CD4+ cells and greater diversity than aged donors. The study could not conclusively compare naive and antigen-experienced cells, given its unsorted PBMCs.

To note about this clonotype: Antigen specificity is unknown.

Then a second PCR, running roughly 7 to 11 cycles, was carried out with a sample-barcoded 5' primer and a J-beta primer mix. TCRdb re-called the 5' RACE reads through MiXCR, storing one row per CDR3 protein. The sample contains about 1.6 million distinct CDR3 sequences, roughly 32% of which appear only once. The TCR was taken from a woman aged 25 to 39 in good health. Sequencing was carried out using blood.

The CDR3 is CASSTRQGEETQYF. CDR3 nucleotides: TGTGCCAGCAGTACAAGACAGGGGGAAGAGACCCAGTACTTC. This chain links TRBV28 with TRBJ2-5; 9 nucleotides match TRBD1. Losses at the gene ends were 5 bases for V and 3 bases for J; bases not matched to a gene: 4. The CDR3 has 14 amino acids. Germline V gives CDR1 MDHEN, CDR2 SYDVKM.